This T cell receptor beta chain originates from a study of identical twins. Per the germline V gene, CDR1 is SGDLS and CDR2 is YYNGEE. This CDR3 is built from 12 residues. V was pared by 4 bases and J by 5 bases, with 8 bases between. One entry per CDR3 protein, called by TCRdb with MiXCR from the 5' RACE reads. The sample has around 690,000 distinct CDR3 sequences, less than 25% seen once. These data were also filed under a second study, of T cells expressing NK-cell markers. From that paper: Top CD8+ clonotypes included the dominant CD3+CD56+NKG2C+ clonotypes in six donors.

Sequences were obtained from PBMCs. The sequence was collected from a woman younger than 30 in good health. The chain has TRBV9 and TRBJ2-3; D remains unclear. The CDR3 nucleotides are TGTGCCAGCAGCCCCCTGCAAGATACGCAGTATTTT. It translates to CASSPLQDTQYF.